Detailed here is one TCR beta chain. J was trimmed by 2 bases and V by 0 bases; bases with no gene match: 10. This CDR3 has 17 residues. Germline CDR1 LGHNA, CDR2 YNFKEQ. The sample belongs to a study of identical twins. MiXCR, run by TCRdb on the 5' RACE reads, gives a single entry per CDR3 protein. There are approximately 300,000 distinct CDR3 sequences in the sample; nearly 9.5% occur only once, and roughly 6.4% lies in the top ten. This same sample was also part of a study on yellow fever vaccine responses in identical twins.

V usage is TRBV4-2 and J usage is TRBJ2-7; 7 bases line up with TRBD2. Sequenced: CD8+ T cells sorted from blood. The sequence was collected from a woman under 30 in good health. The CDR3 bases are TGTGCCAGCAGCCAAGATCTCGGACTAGTTGGGGCCTACGAGCAGTACTTC. The encoded protein is CASSQDLGLVGAYEQYF.